This T cell receptor beta chain was sequenced for a study of T cells in women clearing cervical HPV infection. Study-level results: It is unknown whether associations predate infection; no effector/memory or HPV-specific sorting.

Note on this clone: What it recognizes is unknown. The CDR3 end falls 3 residues outside the read, so it is completed with the germline J gene.

V dropped 3 bases and J dropped 0 bases, with 9 bases sitting between them. Germline V lookup: CDR1 SGHNT, CDR2 YYREEE (reference sequence). This CDR3 has 14 amino acids. Repertoires were generated with immunoSEQ multiplex PCR, while TCRdb's copy carries only in-frame clones and drops some. The specimen's table records around 24,000 clones. The chain uses TRBV5-4 and TRBJ2-5; D gene ambiguous. This clonotype was obtained from a woman between 18 and 69 years old with a cervical HPV16 infection that either progressed to CIN3+ or cleared (not recorded which). The sample was blood buffy coat. The CDR3 loop is CASSSTDYQETQYF. The covered CDR3 bases are TGTGCCAGCAGCTCGACCGACTACCAAGAGACC.